The 21 T cell receptor beta chains presented below share a single source sample, sequenced in a study of blood T cells in healthy people across ages. Primed by a sample-barcoded 5' primer and a J-beta primer mix, a second PCR proceeded for 7 to 11 cycles. Each CDR3 protein gets one entry after TCRdb re-called the 5' RACE reads with MiXCR. The sample yields more than 800,000 distinct CDR3 sequences, more than 40% seen once. The material sequenced was blood. Source of these receptors: a woman aged 55-69 years in good health.

This chain connects TRBV5-1 to TRBJ2-3; 11 bases are shared with TRBD2. This CDR3 has 17 amino acids. Trimming took 0 bases from V and 2 from J; bases not matched to a gene: 5. The germline V gene encodes CDR1 SGHRS and CDR2 YFSETQ. The DNA of the CDR3 is TGCGCCAGCAGCTTGGGGACTAGCGGGTACTACACAGATACGCAGTATTTT. Its protein product is CASSLGTSGYYTDTQYF.

The J gene is TRBJ2-7, the V gene TRBV15, with TRBD2 as a possible D gene (6 bases). Germline V gives CDR1 LNHNV, CDR2 YYDKDF (reference sequence). Trimming pared 1 base from V and 1 base from J, leaving 11 bases between. The CDR3 runs 15 residues. The CDR3 reads CATSRGDCKSYEQYF. The CDR3 DNA reads TGTGCCACCAGCAGAGGGGACTGCAAATCCTACGAGCAGTACTTC.

The genes are TRBV28 and TRBJ2-1, with D possibly matching TRBD2 (6 bases). The ends were cut back, 5 bases at V and 7 bases at J, with 15 bases in the middle. CDR3 length: 14 amino acids. Germline loops: CDR1 MDHEN, CDR2 SYDVKM. Here the CDR3 reads CASSGDSPENEQFF. Written as DNA, the CDR3 is TGTGCCAGCAGTGGGGACTCCCCGGAAAATGAGCAGTTCTTC.

The rearrangement joins TRBV18 to TRBJ2-7; D not certain. CDR1 and CDR2 from the germline V gene are KGHSH and LQKENI. The V end lost 4 bases, the J end lost 4 bases, and 17 bases lay between the germline ends. This CDR3 is built from 15 residues. The CDR3 sequence is CASSRPSPLNYEQYF. The DNA for the CDR3 is TGTGCCAGCTCACGACCCTCCCCCCTAAATTACGAGCAGTACTTC.

A single count supports this clonotype. The V call is TRBV24-1, the J call TRBJ2-7; D may match TRBD1 or TRBD2 (5 bases each). The CDR3 covers 15 residues. Germline V gene sequence: CDR1 KGHDR, CDR2 SFDVKD. The V and J ends lost 3 bases and 2 bases respectively, with 13 bases between them. CDR3 DNA: TGTGCCACCAGTGATACCAGGGAGACCCCCTACGAGCAGTACTTC. Its protein product is CATSDTRETPYEQYF.

The chain is built from TRBV18 and TRBJ2-3; 8 positions agree with TRBD2. Trimming took 3 bases from V and 6 from J; bases not matched to a gene: 14. CDR3 length: 17 residues. Germline CDR1 and CDR2: KGHSH and LQKENI. CDR3 sequence (DNA): TGTGCCAGCTCACCTTCAGCGGGAGAAACCGTAGCGGATACGCAGTATTTT. Its protein is CASSPSAGETVADTQYF.

The table lists this clonotype with a few counts. The rearrangement uses TRBV19 and TRBJ2-7, with D perhaps TRBD1 (6 bases). This CDR3 has 14 residues. Looked up from germline, CDR1 is LNHDA and CDR2 is SQIVND (reference sequence). V dropped 9 bases and J dropped 1 base, with 16 bases sitting between them. The CDR3 reads CASLDSRPSYEQYF. Here the CDR3 DNA reads TGTGCCAGCCTGGACAGCCGACCATCCTACGAGCAGTACTTC.

This chain links TRBV12-3 or TRBV12-4 with TRBJ2-3; a weak D match, TRBD1 (6 bases). Trimming pared 3 bases from V and 6 bases from J, leaving 13 bases between. The CDR3 length is 14 residues. CDR3 region: CASSFGPQGDTQYF. The CDR3 DNA reads as TGTGCCAGCAGTTTCGGACCCCAGGGGGATACGCAGTATTTT.

For the CDR3, the DNA is TGTGCCAGCAGTTTGTTGGGGACTAGCGGGGGCTACGAGCAGTACTTC. Translating it yields CASSLLGTSGGYEQYF. V is TRBV27 and J is TRBJ2-7; 14 bases are shared with TRBD2. The V gene's germline CDR1 is MNHEY and CDR2 SMNVEV (reference sequence). The CDR3 covers 16 residues. The ends lost 3 bases at V and 3 bases at J; junction bases unmatched: 4.

The rearrangement joins TRBV20-1 to TRBJ2-7, with 8 bases matching TRBD1. The germline gives CDR1 DFQATT, CDR2 SNEGSKA (reference sequence). The CDR3 totals 13 residues. The J segment lost 0 bases and the V segment lost 3 bases, leaving 1 base of the junction unmatched. CDR3 region: CSARTGDSYEQYF. The CDR3 DNA reads TGCAGTGCTAGGACAGGGGACTCCTACGAGCAGTACTTC.

This chain links TRBV7-3 with TRBJ2-3; D unclear. V lost 5 bases, J lost 2 bases, and 8 bases lay in between. The germline gives CDR1 SGHTA, CDR2 FQGTGA. The CDR3 has 13 amino acids. CDR3 DNA: TGTGCCAGCAGCGTACAGACCACAGATACGCAGTATTTT. This sequence encodes CASSVQTTDTQYF. Full variable domain (remainder filled in from reference TRBV7-3 and TRBJ2-3): GAGVSQTPSNKVTEKGKYVELRCDPISGHTALYWYRQSLGQGPEFLIYFQGTGAADDSGLPNDRFFAVRPEGSVSTLKIQRTERGDSAVYLCASSVQTTDTQYFGPGTRLTVL.

The chain joins TRBV27 to TRBJ2-6; the D gene is possibly TRBD2 (5 bases). V lost 2 bases to trimming and J lost 0 bases, with 11 bases between them. This CDR3 is 17 amino acids long. CDR1 and CDR2 from the germline V gene are MNHEY and SMNVEV (reference sequence). DNA for the CDR3: TGTGCCAGCAGTTTAGGAGGATATGGCTCTGGGGCCAACGTCCTGACTTTC. This translates into CASSLGGYGSGANVLTF.

In its sample, this clonotype was seen many times. This sequence joins TRBV11-2 and TRBJ2-1; D ambiguous. The CDR3 length is 15 residues. The germline gives CDR1 SGHAT, CDR2 FQNNGV. Trimming pared 5 bases from V and 4 bases from J, leaving 15 bases between. The CDR3 sequence: CASSPGRASYNEQFF. Written as DNA, the CDR3 is TGTGCCAGCAGCCCAGGTAGGGCCTCTTACAATGAGCAGTTCTTC.

J is TRBJ2-7 and V is TRBV2, with no clear D. The J call may not be correct, given that the DNA end is closer to TRBJ2-5. The germline gives CDR1 SNHLY, CDR2 FYNNEI. CDR3 size: 13 residues. In DNA, the CDR3 is TGTGCCAGCAGCGCAGTATCGGAGGAGACCCAGTACTTC. Amino acids: CASSAVSEETQYF.

This clonotype appeared a few times. A much larger clonotype is one base distant, so this may be a read error. V usage is TRBV7-2 and J usage is TRBJ2-1, with a tentative D call TRBD2 (5 bases). The CDR3 consists of 15 residues. Germline CDR1 and CDR2: SGHTA and FQGNSA. The V end was cut by 5 bases, the J end by 3 bases, with 14 bases between. The CDR3 coding sequence is TGTGCCAGCAGCGGAAGCGGAACCCTCTACAATGAGCAGTTCTTC. Translating gives CASSGSGTLYNEQFF.

The chain uses TRBV20-1 and TRBJ2-3; 8 nucleotides match TRBD1. The J segment lost 8 bases and the V segment lost 3 bases, leaving 10 bases of the junction unmatched. Germline CDR1 DFQATT, CDR2 SNEGSKA (reference sequence). The CDR3 length is 14 residues. The CDR3 spells CSASRSGGAGTQYF. CDR3 bases: TGCAGTGCTAGTAGATCAGGGGGCGCGGGTACGCAGTATTTT.

This clonotype was seen many times. V and J are TRBV6-5 and TRBJ2-6; D unclear. The ends were cut back, 7 bases at V and 3 bases at J, with 10 bases in the middle. The CDR3 runs 14 residues. Germline CDR1 reads MNHEY; CDR2 reads SVGAGI. CDR3 sequence (DNA): TGTGCCAGCACCATCCCTGGTGGGGCCAACGTCCTGACTTTC. Its protein product is CASTIPGGANVLTF.

This clonotype was counted ten times or more. The genes are TRBV2 and TRBJ2-5; a weak D match, TRBD2 (6 bases). The germline CDR1 and CDR2 sequences are SNHLY and FYNNEI. This CDR3 comprises 14 residues. V lost 4 bases to trimming and J lost 0 bases, with 9 bases between them. The chain's CDR3 is CASSVSSDQETQYF. DNA of the CDR3: TGTGCCAGCAGTGTCTCTAGCGACCAAGAGACCCAGTACTTC.

This chain connects TRBV28 to TRBJ2-5; no reliable D call. Germline loops: CDR1 MDHEN, CDR2 SYDVKM. Deletions cut 3 bases from V and 2 bases from J, with 10 bases between. The CDR3 is 14 residues long. CDR3 protein: CASSFSPAQETQYF. The CDR3 coding sequence is TGTGCCAGCAGTTTTTCTCCAGCTCAAGAGACCCAGTACTTC.

V is TRBV9 and J is TRBJ2-2; D is perhaps TRBD1 (5 bases). The CDR3 loop spans 16 amino acids. The V gene lost 4 bases and the J gene lost 3 bases, with 16 bases spanning the gap. Germline values: CDR1 SGDLS, CDR2 YYNGEE. The CDR3 loop is CASSLRGARDTGELFF. As DNA, the CDR3 is TGTGCCAGCAGCCTCCGTGGGGCTAGAGACACCGGGGAGCTGTTTTTT.

This clonotype turned up a few times. The rearrangement uses TRBV15 and TRBJ2-3; D call uncertain. This CDR3 is 14 amino acids long. Trimming left V 0 bases short and J 0 bases short, with 4 bases between. Germline-derived CDR1 and CDR2 are LNHNV and YYDKDF (reference sequence). The CDR3 DNA reads TGTGCCACCAGCAGAGATATCAGCACAGATACGCAGTATTTT. It specifies CATSRDISTDTQYF.